This is a list of T cell receptor beta chains from one sample in a study of blood T cell repertoires in COVID-19. The table came from immunoSEQ multiplex PCR; TCRdb's copy has only in-frame clones and leaves some out. The sample consists of a few hundred thousand clones, roughly 88% of them appearing once. The specimen was peripheral blood. The receptor source for this set is a man aged 50 to 60 with active or convalescent COVID-19. The CDR3 runs from the conserved cysteine through the conserved F or W. Each record gives: D gene, V gene, J gene, clone size, CDR3 protein, CDR3 DNA. The D gene is left open where the match is weak. Clone size is not always given. Where it is, it says once, few, many or a class for expanded clones.

d_gene: TRBD2; v_gene: TRBV9; j_gene: TRBJ2-3; abundance: NA; CDR3aa: CASSVGTSGSTDTQYF; CDR3nt: TGTGCCAGCAGCGTAGGGACTAGCGGGAGCACAGATACGCAGTATTTT
d_gene: TRBD1; v_gene: TRBV24-1; j_gene: TRBJ1-1; abundance: NA; CDR3aa: CATRYRGRAFF; CDR3nt: TGTGCCACCAGATACAGGGGGCGAGCTTTCTTT
d_gene: TRBD2; v_gene: TRBV5-4; j_gene: TRBJ2-1; abundance: NA; CDR3aa: CASSSNLAGGPGNEQFF; CDR3nt: TGTGCCAGCAGCTCCAACCTAGCGGGAGGGCCGGGGAATGAGCAGTTCTTC
d_gene: TRBD2; v_gene: TRBV28; j_gene: TRBJ2-1; abundance: NA; CDR3aa: CASSFAGGDNEQFF; CDR3nt: TGTGCCAGCAGTTTTGCGGGGGGGGACAATGAGCAGTTCTTC
d_gene: TRBD1; v_gene: TRBV19; j_gene: TRBJ2-4; abundance: NA; CDR3aa: CASRRQGAVNIQYF; CDR3nt: TGTGCCAGTAGGCGACAGGGGGCGGTGAACATTCAGTACTTC
d_gene: TRBD2; v_gene: TRBV13; j_gene: TRBJ2-5; abundance: NA; CDR3aa: CASSNRLADQETQYF; CDR3nt: TGTGCCAGCAGCAATCGACTAGCGGACCAAGAGACCCAGTACTTC
d_gene: TRBD1; v_gene: TRBV7-9; j_gene: TRBJ2-2; abundance: NA; CDR3aa: CASSSGQGNTGELFF; CDR3nt: TGTGCCAGCAGCTCAGGACAGGGGAACACCGGGGAGCTGTTTTTT
d_gene: NA; v_gene: TRBV27; j_gene: TRBJ2-4; abundance: NA; CDR3aa: CASSWGVSANIQYF; CDR3nt: TGTGCCAGCAGTTGGGGGGTCTCTGCGAACATTCAGTACTTC
d_gene: NA; v_gene: TRBV11-1; j_gene: TRBJ2-1; abundance: NA; CDR3aa: CASSPVGGYNEQFF; CDR3nt: TGTGCCAGCAGCCCAGTTGGGGGGTACAATGAGCAGTTCTTC
d_gene: NA; v_gene: TRBV5-1; j_gene: TRBJ2-7; abundance: NA; CDR3aa: CASSLGSQDSYEQYF; CDR3nt: TGCGCCAGCAGCCTGGGTAGCCAAGACTCCTACGAGCAGTACTTC
d_gene: TRBD1; v_gene: TRBV2; j_gene: TRBJ1-2; abundance: NA; CDR3aa: CASSVTGIYGYTF; CDR3nt: TGTGCCAGCAGCGTGACAGGGATCTATGGCTACACCTTC
d_gene: TRBD1; v_gene: TRBV5-5; j_gene: TRBJ2-1; abundance: NA; CDR3aa: CASSLLFGTVASTYNEQFF; CDR3nt: TGTGCCAGCAGCTTGTTGTTCGGGACAGTAGCCTCTACCTACAATGAGCAGTTCTTC
d_gene: NA; v_gene: TRBV5-4; j_gene: TRBJ2-6; abundance: NA; CDR3aa: CASSGAETGANVLTF; CDR3nt: TGTGCCAGCAGCGGGGCAGAGACTGGGGCCAACGTCCTGACTTTC
d_gene: NA; v_gene: TRBV7-9; j_gene: TRBJ2-1; abundance: NA; CDR3aa: CASTFTGMDEQFF; CDR3nt: TGTGCCAGCACCTTCACAGGGATGGATGAGCAGTTCTTC
d_gene: NA; v_gene: TRBV4-1; j_gene: TRBJ2-7; abundance: NA; CDR3aa: CASSQEAGTYEQYF; CDR3nt: TGCGCCAGCAGCCAAGAGGCAGGAACCTACGAGCAGTACTTC
d_gene: NA; v_gene: TRBV28; j_gene: TRBJ2-4; abundance: NA; CDR3aa: CASSILAGGKNIQYF; CDR3nt: NA
d_gene: TRBD1; v_gene: TRBV24-1; j_gene: TRBJ1-1; abundance: NA; CDR3aa: CATSDPRGPGTEAFF; CDR3nt: TGTGCCACCAGTGACCCCAGGGGGCCGGGCACTGAAGCTTTCTTT
d_gene: NA; v_gene: TRBV1; j_gene: TRBJ2-1; abundance: NA; CDR3aa: CTSSLVLLPRDRVGNEQFF; CDR3nt: TGCACCAGCAGCCTCGTTCTACTCCCTCGGGACAGGGTTGGGAATGAGCAGTTCTTC
d_gene: TRBD2; v_gene: TRBV7-2; j_gene: TRBJ2-2; abundance: NA; CDR3aa: CASSSDLAGGRTGELFF; CDR3nt: TGTGCCAGCAGCTCCGACCTAGCGGGGGGGCGCACCGGGGAGCTGTTTTTT
d_gene: TRBD1; v_gene: TRBV18; j_gene: TRBJ1-2; abundance: NA; CDR3aa: CASSPGVDRVRGYTF; CDR3nt: TGTGCCAGCTCACCGGGGGTGGACAGGGTCCGTGGCTACACCTTC
d_gene: NA; v_gene: TRBV5-1; j_gene: TRBJ1-6; abundance: NA; CDR3aa: CASSLGQGNSPLHF; CDR3nt: TGCGCCAGCAGCTTGGGGCAGGGAAATTCACCCCTCCACTTT
d_gene: TRBD1; v_gene: TRBV15; j_gene: TRBJ1-2; abundance: NA; CDR3aa: CATSKDRGSGYTF; CDR3nt: TGTGCCACCAGCAAAGACAGGGGCTCTGGCTACACCTTC
d_gene: NA; v_gene: TRBV7-2; j_gene: TRBJ1-1; abundance: NA; CDR3aa: CASSLGIGTEAFF; CDR3nt: TGTGCCAGCAGCTTGGGCATAGGCACTGAAGCTTTCTTT
d_gene: NA; v_gene: TRBV2; j_gene: TRBJ2-3; abundance: once; CDR3aa: CASSEALREDTQYF; CDR3nt: TGTGCCAGCAGTGAAGCGCTTCGAGAGGATACGCAGTATTTT
d_gene: TRBD1; v_gene: TRBV28; j_gene: TRBJ1-2; abundance: once; CDR3aa: CASSFQGTGMLGGYTF; CDR3nt: TGTGCCAGCAGTTTTCAGGGGACAGGAATGCTCGGTGGCTACACCTTC
d_gene: NA; v_gene: TRBV5-1; j_gene: TRBJ1-1; abundance: NA; CDR3aa: CASSKVGEGTEAFF; CDR3nt: TGCGCCAGCAGCAAGGTGGGGGAGGGCACTGAAGCTTTCTTT
d_gene: NA; v_gene: TRBV6-5; j_gene: TRBJ2-7; abundance: NA; CDR3aa: CASSYSRGFDYEQYF; CDR3nt: TGTGCCAGCAGTTACTCGAGAGGGTTTGATTACGAGCAGTACTTC
d_gene: TRBD1; v_gene: TRBV27; j_gene: TRBJ1-2; abundance: NA; CDR3aa: CASSPGTGGSYGYTF; CDR3nt: TGTGCCAGCAGTCCTGGGACAGGGGGCAGCTATGGCTACACCTTC